The sequence of this T cell receptor beta chain was determined in a study of T cell repertoires in cytomegalovirus infection. As for the study in general: Researchers turned to recently identified HLA-C-restricted CMV epitopes as well as well-studied HLA-B-restricted ones. It was the public TCR beta signatures that indicated both CMV infection and matching HLA type. Study-wide results and limits: There were carriers of CMV plus the relevant HLA, and cumulative public TCR beta family frequency identified them. Across the ex vivo response, the dominant clonotypes were HLA-C-restricted CMV-specific TCR beta clonotypes.

Germline V CDR1 and CDR2: ENHRY, SYGVKD. CDR3 length equals 15 residues. Trimming shortened V by 0 bases and J by 3 bases, and 9 bases separated the two germline ends. TCRdb re-derived calls from the reads in MiXCR, one entry per CDR3 protein. The profile covers about 740,000 distinct CDR3 sequences, with roughly a third appearing a single time and around a sixth taken by the ten largest. This clonotype was seen a handful of times. Its cognate antigen is unknown. The J gene is TRBJ1-5, the V gene TRBV10-3, with D hard to call. The origin of this receptor is a human donor in good health (CMV status not recorded). Some clones in this sample may be carry-over from other donors' samples. Sequencing was performed on cultured PBMCs, taken from culture after CMV antigen stimulation. The CDR3 reads CAISESSTTNQPQHF. The CDR3 bases are TGTGCCATCAGTGAGTCGAGTACGACCAATCAGCCCCAGCATTTT.